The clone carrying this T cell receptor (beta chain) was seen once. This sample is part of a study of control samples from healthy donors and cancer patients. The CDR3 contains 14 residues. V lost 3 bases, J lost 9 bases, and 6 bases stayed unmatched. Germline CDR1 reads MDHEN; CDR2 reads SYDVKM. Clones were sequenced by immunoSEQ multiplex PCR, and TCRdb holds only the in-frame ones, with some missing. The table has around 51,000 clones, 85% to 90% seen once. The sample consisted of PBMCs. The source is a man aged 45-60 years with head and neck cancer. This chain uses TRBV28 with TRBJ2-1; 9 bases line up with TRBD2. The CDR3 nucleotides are TGTGCCAGCAGTTTGGGGGCGGGGGGGGGTGAGCAGTTCTTC. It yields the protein CASSLGAGGGEQFF. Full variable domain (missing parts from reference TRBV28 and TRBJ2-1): DVKVTQSSRYLVKRTGEKVFLECVQDMDHENMFWYRQDPGLGLRLIYFSYDVKMKEKGDIPEGYSVSREKKERFSLILESASTNQTSMYLCASSLGAGGGEQFFGPGTRLTVL.